The clone carrying this TCR beta chain appeared a single time. The CDR3 is 17 residues long. The trim removed 0 bases at V and 6 bases at J, leaving 12 bases unmatched. Germline CDR1 reads SGDLS; CDR2 reads YYNGEE. These data come from a study of blood T cell repertoires in COVID-19. The wider study: Samples representing acute and convalescent COVID-19 were sourced from the United States, Italy and Spain. PBMCs, B-cell-depleted T cells, or T cells were the source of the cDNA or gDNA that made up the material.

Original processing methods: Estimation of nucleated cell counts relied on the amplification of reference gene primers. The assay was immunoSEQ multiplex PCR, and TCRdb's table has in-frame clones only and misses some. The D gene and trimming were derived from the DNA, and the V and J assignments and clone size from that table. Of 210,000 or so clones listed, about nine tenths were seen once; the top ten hold approximately 7%. The V gene is TRBV9, the J gene TRBJ2-3, with 8 bases aligning to TRBD2. The receptor was derived from a man between 35 and 55 years old with acute or convalescent COVID-19. Sequencing was performed on peripheral blood. The CDR3 is CASSVGGSGSLVDTQYF. The CDR3 coding sequence is TGTGCCAGCAGCGTAGGCGGAAGCGGGAGCCTCGTGGATACGCAGTATTTT. The entire variable domain, with the rest obtained from reference TRBV9 and TRBJ2-3, is as follows: DSGVTQTPKHLITATGQRVTLRCSPRSGDLSVYWYQQSLDQGLQFLIQYYNGEERAKGNILERFSAQQFPDLHSELNLSSLELGDSALYFCASSVGGSGSLVDTQYFGPGTRLTVL.